The T cell receptor beta chain described here comes from a study of vaccination effects on CD4 cells after COVID-19. Comment on this clone: Antigen specificity is unknown.

TCRdb's copy holds only in-frame clones and misses some; the assay was immunoSEQ multiplex PCR. The table records roughly 15,000 clones, 76% of them present only once. Antigen-specific CD4+ T cells were expanded (with viral peptide pools) by the ViraFEST assay ahead of sequencing. Isolating CD4+ T cells followed ten to eleven days of culture. PCR-confirmed SARS-CoV-2 infection occurred in the person between March and December 2020. Participants were vaccinated with two doses of either the BNT162b2 or mRNA-1273 vaccine. The CDR3 loop spans 16 amino acids. V gave up 5 bases and J gave up 1 base; unmatched junction bases: 11. The germline V gene encodes CDR1 LGHDT and CDR2 YNNKEL (reference sequence).

This TCR was recovered from a human donor who had a prior SARS-CoV-2 infection. Sequencing used CD4+ T cells from PBMCs cultured with SARS-CoV-2 spike peptides, obtained after COVID-19 vaccination. The gene calls are TRBV3-1 (or the pseudogene TRBV3-2) and TRBJ2-7; TRBD2 aligns across 7 bases. CDR3 nucleotides: TGTGCCAGCAGCACCACCCCCGGGACTACTTCCTACGAGCAGTACTTC. Amino acids: CASSTTPGTTSYEQYF.